This TCR beta chain was recovered during a study of technical replicates of blood from several donors. Assay used: immunoSEQ multiplex PCR; TCRdb lists only in-frame clones, some missing. This sample has about 73,000 clones; over 90% occur once, and the top ten carry approximately 4.4%. Sequencing was done on a sample of PBMCs. This sequence was found in a human donor in good health. Some clones in this sample may be carry-over from other donors' samples.

The CDR3 spells CASSLDRAVSGNTIYF. The CDR3 DNA reads TGTGCCAGCAGCTTGGATAGAGCCGTTTCTGGAAACACCATATATTTT. The rearrangement joins TRBV5-6 to TRBJ1-3; D is unclear. Trimming removed 0 bases from V and 1 base from J, with 11 bases in between. In germline, CDR1 is SGHDT, CDR2 YYEEEE. The CDR3 runs 16 residues.